These T cell receptor beta chains were read from a single sample in a study of spatial heterogeneity in lung cancer. MiXCR, run by TCRdb on the 5' RACE reads, gives a single entry per CDR3 protein. The data contain 95,000 to 120,000 distinct CDR3 sequences, approximately 11% of them singletons. This sample comprised PBMCs, obtained at follow-up. The receptors come from a female donor with early-stage non-small cell lung cancer. Each CDR3 is given with its conserved first and last residue. D genes are given only for firm matches. The size entry is marked missing in some rows and otherwise reads once, few, many or a size class.

abundance: NA
d_gene: NA
v_gene: TRBV21-1
j_gene: TRBJ1-1
CDR3aa: CASSKASEGNTEAFF
CDR3nt: TGTGCCAGCAGCAAAGCAAGTGAAGGGAACACTGAAGCTTTCTTT

abundance: few
d_gene: NA
v_gene: TRBV28
j_gene: TRBJ2-7
CDR3aa: CASTTTGEYEQYF
CDR3nt: TGTGCCAGCACCACAACGGGAGAATACGAGCAGTACTTC

abundance: many
d_gene: TRBD1
v_gene: TRBV20-1
j_gene: TRBJ2-2
CDR3aa: CSAKDRAGGELFF
CDR3nt: TGCAGTGCAAAAGACAGGGCCGGCGGGGAGCTGTTTTTT

abundance: NA
d_gene: TRBD2
v_gene: TRBV18
j_gene: TRBJ2-4
CDR3aa: CTSSPYTSGNDIQYF
CDR3nt: TGTACCAGCTCACCTTATACTAGCGGGAATGACATTCAGTACTTC

abundance: many
d_gene: NA
v_gene: TRBV5-1
j_gene: TRBJ2-5
CDR3aa: CASSSTGVGAQYF
CDR3nt: TGCGCCAGCAGCTCTACTGGGGTTGGGGCCCAGTACTTC

abundance: NA
d_gene: NA
v_gene: TRBV5-6
j_gene: TRBJ2-7
CDR3aa: CASSLAGRSYEQYF
CDR3nt: TGTGCCAGCAGCTTGGCGGGACGGAGCTACGAGCAGTACTTC

abundance: many
d_gene: TRBD1
v_gene: TRBV20-1
j_gene: TRBJ2-7
CDR3aa: CSARGTGGLLSYEQYF
CDR3nt: TGCAGTGCTAGGGGAACAGGGGGCTTATTATCCTACGAGCAGTACTTC

abundance: NA
d_gene: NA
v_gene: TRBV5-1
j_gene: TRBJ2-3
CDR3aa: CASSLNPGTSDTQYF
CDR3nt: TGCGCCAGCAGCTTGAACCCTGGGACCTCAGATACGCAGTATTTT

abundance: NA
d_gene: NA
v_gene: TRBV28
j_gene: TRBJ2-6
CDR3aa: CASRSNLNVLTF
CDR3nt: TGTGCCAGCAGATCCAATCTCAACGTCCTGACTTTC

abundance: few
d_gene: NA
v_gene: TRBV28
j_gene: TRBJ1-1
CDR3aa: CASSLYKGRSTEAFF
CDR3nt: TGTGCCAGCAGTTTATATAAGGGAAGATCCACTGAAGCTTTCTTT

abundance: NA
d_gene: NA
v_gene: TRBV20-1
j_gene: TRBJ1-2
CDR3aa: CSARAYGTRKVTNYGYTF
CDR3nt: TGCAGTGCTAGAGCCTATGGGACACGGAAAGTTACTAACTATGGCTACACCTTC

abundance: NA
d_gene: NA
v_gene: TRBV27
j_gene: TRBJ1-1
CDR3aa: CASSPHRKTEAFF
CDR3nt: TGTGCCAGCAGTCCGCATAGAAAAACTGAAGCTTTCTTT

abundance: few
d_gene: NA
v_gene: TRBV2
j_gene: TRBJ2-1
CDR3aa: CASRRLVGENEQFF
CDR3nt: TGTGCCAGCAGGAGACTAGTCGGCGAGAATGAGCAGTTCTTC

abundance: NA
d_gene: NA
v_gene: TRBV20-1
j_gene: TRBJ2-7
CDR3aa: CSAKRGASGPYEQYF
CDR3nt: TGCAGTGCTAAAAGGGGGGCTAGCGGTCCCTACGAGCAGTACTTC

abundance: NA
d_gene: NA
v_gene: TRBV19
j_gene: TRBJ2-1
CDR3aa: CASSIALANNEQFF
CDR3nt: TGTGCCAGTAGTATCGCCCTAGCAAACAATGAGCAGTTCTTC

abundance: few
d_gene: NA
v_gene: TRBV7-3
j_gene: TRBJ1-1
CDR3aa: CASSLNAGSNTEAFF
CDR3nt: TGTGCCAGCAGCTTAAACGCAGGGTCAAACACTGAAGCTTTCTTT

abundance: few
d_gene: TRBD2
v_gene: TRBV30
j_gene: TRBJ2-7
CDR3aa: CAWTKALAGGYEQYF
CDR3nt: TGTGCCTGGACCAAGGCACTAGCGGGAGGATACGAGCAGTACTTC

abundance: NA
d_gene: NA
v_gene: TRBV19
j_gene: TRBJ2-3
CDR3aa: CASSKFTDTQYF
CDR3nt: TGTGCCAGTAGCAAATTCACAGATACGCAGTATTTT